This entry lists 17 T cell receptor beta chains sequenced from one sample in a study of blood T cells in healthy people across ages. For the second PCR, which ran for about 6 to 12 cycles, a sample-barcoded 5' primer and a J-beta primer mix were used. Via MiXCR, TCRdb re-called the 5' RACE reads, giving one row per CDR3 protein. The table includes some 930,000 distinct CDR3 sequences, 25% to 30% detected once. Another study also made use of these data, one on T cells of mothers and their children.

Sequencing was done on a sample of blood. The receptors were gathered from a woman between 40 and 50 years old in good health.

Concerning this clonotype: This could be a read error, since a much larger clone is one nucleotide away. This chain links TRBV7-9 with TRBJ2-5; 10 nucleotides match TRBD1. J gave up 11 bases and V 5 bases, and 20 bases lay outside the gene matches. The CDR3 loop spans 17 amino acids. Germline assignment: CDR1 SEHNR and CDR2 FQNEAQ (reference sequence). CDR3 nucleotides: TGTGCCAGCAGCGCTCAACCCGGGACAGGGGACTCCAATGAGCAGTACTTC. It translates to CASSAQPGTGDSNEQYF.

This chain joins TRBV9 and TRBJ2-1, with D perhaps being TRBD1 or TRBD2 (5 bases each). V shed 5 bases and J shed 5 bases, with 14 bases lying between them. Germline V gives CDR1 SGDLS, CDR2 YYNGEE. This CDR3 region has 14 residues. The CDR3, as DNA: TGTGCCAGCAGGGGGACCGCCGGAGACAATGAGCAGTTCTTC. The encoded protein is CASRGTAGDNEQFF.

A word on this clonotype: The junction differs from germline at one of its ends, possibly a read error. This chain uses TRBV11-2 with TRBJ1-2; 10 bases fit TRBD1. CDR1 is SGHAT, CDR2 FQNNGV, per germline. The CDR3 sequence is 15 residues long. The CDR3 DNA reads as TGTGCCGGCAGCTCCGGGACAGGGGAGGTCTATGGCTACACCTTC. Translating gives CAGSSGTGEVYGYTF.

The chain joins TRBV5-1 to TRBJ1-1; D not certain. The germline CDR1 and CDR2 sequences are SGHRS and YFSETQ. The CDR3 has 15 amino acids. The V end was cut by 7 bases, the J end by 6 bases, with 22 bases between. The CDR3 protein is CASLPNSGIMAEAFF. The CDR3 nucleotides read TGCGCCAGCCTACCCAACTCCGGGATAATGGCTGAAGCTTTCTTT. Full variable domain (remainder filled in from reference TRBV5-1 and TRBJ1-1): KAGVTQTPRYLIKTRGQQVTLSCSPISGHRSVSWYQQTPGQGLQFLFEYFSETQRNKGNFPGRFSGRQFSNSRSEMNVSTLELGDSALYLCASLPNSGIMAEAFFGQGTRLTVV.

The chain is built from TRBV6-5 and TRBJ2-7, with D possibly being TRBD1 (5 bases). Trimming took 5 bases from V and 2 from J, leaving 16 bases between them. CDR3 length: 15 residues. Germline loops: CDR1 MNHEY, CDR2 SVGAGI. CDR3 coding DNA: TGTGCCAGCAGTACAAGGGGCAGGGTGGCCTACGAGCAGTACTTC. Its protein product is CASSTRGRVAYEQYF.

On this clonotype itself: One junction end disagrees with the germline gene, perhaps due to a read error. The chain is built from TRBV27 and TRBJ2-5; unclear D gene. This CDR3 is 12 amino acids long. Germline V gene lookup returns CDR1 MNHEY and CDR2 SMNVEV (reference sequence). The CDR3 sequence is CANSFNSGTQYF. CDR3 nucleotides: TGTGCCAACAGTTTCAATTCGGGGACCCAGTACTTC.

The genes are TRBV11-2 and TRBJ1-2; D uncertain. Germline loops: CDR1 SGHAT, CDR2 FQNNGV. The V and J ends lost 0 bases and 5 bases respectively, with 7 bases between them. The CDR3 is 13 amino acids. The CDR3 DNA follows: TGTGCCAGCAGCTTAGAAGGCCTATATGGCTACACCTTC. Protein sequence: CASSLEGLYGYTF. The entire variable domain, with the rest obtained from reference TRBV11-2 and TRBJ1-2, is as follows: EAGVAQSPRYKIIEKRQSVAFWCNPISGHATLYWYQQILGQGPKLLIQFQNNGVVDDSQLPKDRFSAERLKGVDSTLKIQPAKLEDSAVYLCASSLEGLYGYTFGSGTRLTVV.

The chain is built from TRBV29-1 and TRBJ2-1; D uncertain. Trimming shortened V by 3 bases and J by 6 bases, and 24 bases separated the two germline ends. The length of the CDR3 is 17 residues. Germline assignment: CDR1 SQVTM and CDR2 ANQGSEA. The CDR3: CSVEGFSATSASNEQFF. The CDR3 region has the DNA TGCAGCGTTGAGGGGTTTTCGGCAACCTCAGCGTCCAATGAGCAGTTCTTC.

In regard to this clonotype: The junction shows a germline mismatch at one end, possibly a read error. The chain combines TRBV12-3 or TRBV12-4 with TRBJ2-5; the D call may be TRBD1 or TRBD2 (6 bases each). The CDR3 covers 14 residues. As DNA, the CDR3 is TGTGCCAGCAGTTACAACAGGGAACGGGAGACCCGGTACTTC. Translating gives CASSYNRERETRYF.

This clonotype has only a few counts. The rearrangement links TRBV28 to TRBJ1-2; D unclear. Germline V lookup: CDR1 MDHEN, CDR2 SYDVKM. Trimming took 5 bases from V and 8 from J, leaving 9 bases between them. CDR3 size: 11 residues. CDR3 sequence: CASSPLRGYTF. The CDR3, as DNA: TGTGCCAGCAGTCCCCTGAGGGGCTACACCTTC.

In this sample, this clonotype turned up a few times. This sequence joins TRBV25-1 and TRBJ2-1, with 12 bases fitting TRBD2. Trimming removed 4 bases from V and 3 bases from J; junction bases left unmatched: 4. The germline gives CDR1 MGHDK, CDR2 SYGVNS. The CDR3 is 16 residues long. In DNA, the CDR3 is TGTGCCAGCAGTGGACAACTAGCGGGGGGCTACAATGAGCAGTTCTTC. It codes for CASSGQLAGGYNEQFF. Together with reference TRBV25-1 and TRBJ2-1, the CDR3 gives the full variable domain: EADIYQTPRYLVIGTGKKITLECSQTMGHDKMYWYQQDPGMELHLIHYSYGVNSTEKGDLSSESTVSRIRTEHFPLTLESARPSHTSQYLCASSGQLAGGYNEQFFGPGTRLTVL.

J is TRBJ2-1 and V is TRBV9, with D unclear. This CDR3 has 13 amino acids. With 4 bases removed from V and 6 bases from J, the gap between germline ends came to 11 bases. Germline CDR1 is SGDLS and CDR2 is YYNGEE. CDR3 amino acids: CASSYSRVNEQFF. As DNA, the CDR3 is TGTGCCAGCAGCTACTCTAGGGTCAATGAGCAGTTCTTC.

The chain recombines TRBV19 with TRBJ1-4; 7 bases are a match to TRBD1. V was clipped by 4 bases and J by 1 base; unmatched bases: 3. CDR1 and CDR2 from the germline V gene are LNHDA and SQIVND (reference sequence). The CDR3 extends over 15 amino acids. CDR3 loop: CASSTGQRTNEKLFF. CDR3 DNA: TGTGCCAGTAGTACGGGACAGAGAACTAATGAAAAACTGTTTTTT.

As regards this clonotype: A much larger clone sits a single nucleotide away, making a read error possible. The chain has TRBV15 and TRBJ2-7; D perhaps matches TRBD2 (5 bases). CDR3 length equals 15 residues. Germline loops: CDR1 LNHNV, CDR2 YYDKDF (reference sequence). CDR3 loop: CATSRDSSSSYKQYF. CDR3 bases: TGTGCCACCAGCAGGGACTCCTCGAGCTCCTACAAGCAGTACTTC.

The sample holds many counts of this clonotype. In DNA, the CDR3 is TGCAGTGCTTTCCGGGACAGGGGGAGCGAGCAGTACTTC. Amino acids: CSAFRDRGSEQYF. This chain links TRBV20-1 with TRBJ2-7, with TRBD1 matching 11 bases. Looked up from germline, CDR1 is DFQATT and CDR2 is SNEGSKA (reference sequence). Trimming removed 5 bases from V and 6 bases from J; junction bases left unmatched: 6. The CDR3 is 13 residues long.

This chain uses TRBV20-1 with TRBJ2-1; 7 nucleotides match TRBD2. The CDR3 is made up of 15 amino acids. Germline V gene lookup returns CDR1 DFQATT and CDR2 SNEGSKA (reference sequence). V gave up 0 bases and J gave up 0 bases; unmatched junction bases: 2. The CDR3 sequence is CSARDWTSSYNEQFF. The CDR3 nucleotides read TGCAGTGCTAGAGATTGGACTAGCTCCTACAATGAGCAGTTCTTC.

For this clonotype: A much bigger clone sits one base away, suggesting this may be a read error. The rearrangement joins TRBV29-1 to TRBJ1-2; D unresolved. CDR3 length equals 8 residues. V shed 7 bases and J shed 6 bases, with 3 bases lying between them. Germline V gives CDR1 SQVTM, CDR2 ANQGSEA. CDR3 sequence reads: CSGDGYTF. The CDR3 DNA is TGCAGCGGTGATGGCTACACCTTC.